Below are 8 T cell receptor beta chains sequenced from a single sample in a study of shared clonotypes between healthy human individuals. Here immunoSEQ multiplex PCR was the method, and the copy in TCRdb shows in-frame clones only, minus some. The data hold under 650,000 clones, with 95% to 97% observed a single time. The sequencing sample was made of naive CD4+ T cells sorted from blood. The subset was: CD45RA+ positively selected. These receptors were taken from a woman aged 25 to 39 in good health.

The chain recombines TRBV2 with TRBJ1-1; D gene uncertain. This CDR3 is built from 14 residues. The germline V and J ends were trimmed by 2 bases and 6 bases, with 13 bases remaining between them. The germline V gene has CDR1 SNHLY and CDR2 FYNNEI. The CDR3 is CASSEYVKAPEAFF. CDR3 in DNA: TGTGCCAGCAGTGAATATGTTAAAGCTCCTGAAGCTTTCTTT.

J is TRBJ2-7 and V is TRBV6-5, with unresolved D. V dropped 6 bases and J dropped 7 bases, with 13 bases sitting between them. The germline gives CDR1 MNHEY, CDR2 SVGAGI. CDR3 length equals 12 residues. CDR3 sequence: CASSPGRWEQYF. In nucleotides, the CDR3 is TGTGCCAGCAGCCCCGGGCGGTGGGAGCAGTACTTC.

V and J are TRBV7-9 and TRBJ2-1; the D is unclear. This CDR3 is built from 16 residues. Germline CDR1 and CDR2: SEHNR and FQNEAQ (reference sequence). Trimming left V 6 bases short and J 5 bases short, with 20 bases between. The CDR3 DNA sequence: TGTGCCAGCAGTTATCTCTTTTTGGACCGAAACAATGAGCAGTTCTTC. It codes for CASSYLFLDRNNEQFF.

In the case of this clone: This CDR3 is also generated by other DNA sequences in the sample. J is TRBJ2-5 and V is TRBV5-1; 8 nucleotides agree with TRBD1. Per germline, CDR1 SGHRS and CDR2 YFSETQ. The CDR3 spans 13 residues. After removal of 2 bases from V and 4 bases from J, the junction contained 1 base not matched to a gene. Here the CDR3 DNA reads TGCGCCAGCAGCTTCGGACAGGGAGAGACCCAGTACTTC. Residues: CASSFGQGETQYF.

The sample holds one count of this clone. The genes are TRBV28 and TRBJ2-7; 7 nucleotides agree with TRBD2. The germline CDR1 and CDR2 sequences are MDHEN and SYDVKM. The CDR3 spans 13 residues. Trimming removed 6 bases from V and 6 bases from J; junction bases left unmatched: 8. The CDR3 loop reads CASRPGTTFEQYF. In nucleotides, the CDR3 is TGTGCCAGCAGACCCGGGACTACTTTCGAGCAGTACTTC.

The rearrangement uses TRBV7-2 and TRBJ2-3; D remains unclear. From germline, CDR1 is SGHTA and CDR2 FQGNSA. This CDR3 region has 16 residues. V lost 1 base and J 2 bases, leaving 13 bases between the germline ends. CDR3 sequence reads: CASSLEPARTTDTQYF. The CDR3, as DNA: TGTGCCAGCAGCTTAGAGCCAGCGCGGACCACAGATACGCAGTATTTT.

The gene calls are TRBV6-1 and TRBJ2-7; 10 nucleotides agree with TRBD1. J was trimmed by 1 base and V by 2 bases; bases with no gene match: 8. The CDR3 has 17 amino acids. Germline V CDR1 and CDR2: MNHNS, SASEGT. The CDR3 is CASSESEGQGISYEQYF. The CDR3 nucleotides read TGTGCCAGCAGTGAATCCGAGGGACAGGGGATTTCCTACGAGCAGTACTTC.

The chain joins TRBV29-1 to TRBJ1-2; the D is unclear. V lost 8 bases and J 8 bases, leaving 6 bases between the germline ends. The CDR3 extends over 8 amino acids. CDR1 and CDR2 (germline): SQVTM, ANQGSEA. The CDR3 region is CSSTGYTF. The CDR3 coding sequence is TGCAGCTCCACCGGCTACACCTTC.